This T cell receptor (beta chain) was documented in a study of CD8+ T cells in alopecia areata. Study findings and constraints: Against the mouse data, patients shared TCRs less clearly, possibly for HLA reasons.

On this clone: The target antigen is unknown. The gene symbols are mouse symbols. The sequenced fragment ends 4 residues before the CDR3 boundary, so the rest is inferred from the germline J gene. The same CDR3 can be traced to other DNA sequences in this sample.

Following extraction, RNA underwent reverse transcription to cDNA, which served as the sequencing template. Assay used: immunoSEQ multiplex PCR; TCRdb lists only in-frame clones, some missing. The sample was found to contain 200,000 to 300,000 clones, and every one recurs. With V trimmed by 4 bases and J by 1 base, 1 base remained unmatched. Germline V gene sequence: CDR1 LGHNA, CDR2 YNLKQL (reference sequence). There are 15 residues in the CDR3. On the basis of CD4, CD8alpha, NKG2D, NKG2ACE and other markers, pooled cutaneous lymph node cells were sorted. The clonotype comes from a C3H/HeJ mouse with alopecia areata. Strain MHC haplotype: H2-k. The genes are TRBV5 and TRBJ2-2; 9 bases fit TRBD2. The sample was CD4+ T cells sorted from a lymph node. The DNA read from the CDR3 is TGTGCCAGCAGCCCGACTGGGGGAAACACCGGG. Residues: CASSPTGGNTG. The CDR3 as a whole reads CASSPTGGNTGQLYF.